A single sample gave rise to the 9 T cell receptor beta chains below, sequenced in a study of T cells in tuberculosis listed by TCRdb under 2018. Libraries came from the immunoSEQ multiplex PCR assay. Held by TCRdb, this immuneACCESS table contains in-frame sequences only and omits some clones. Under half of the omission traces to an unresolved V gene where checked; the cause of the rest is unknown. A total of over 30,000 clones appear in this sample, under 98% of them only once. Jointly, the top ten make up 6% to 7% of the sample. The material sequenced was PBMCs. All receptors derive from a donor aged 10 to 29 with latent tuberculosis or without tuberculosis infection.

This chain links TRBV9 with TRBJ2-7; TRBD2 might be the D (7 bases). This CDR3 spans 17 amino acids. V was pared by 3 bases and J by 4 bases, with 23 bases between. Looked up from germline, CDR1 is SGDLS and CDR2 is YYNGEE. The DNA for the CDR3 is TGTGCCAGCAGCGGATCCCGAGAGGGGGGGGTCGCTTACGAGCAGTACTTC. Translating it yields CASSGSREGGVAYEQYF.

This rearrangement joins TRBV5-1 to TRBJ2-3; TRBD2 matches 11 bases. J gave up 3 bases and V 9 bases, and 6 bases lay outside the gene matches. This CDR3 is 14 amino acids long. Germline V gene sequence: CDR1 SGHRS, CDR2 YFSETQ. CDR3 amino acids: CATSSGGATDTQYF. The CDR3 nucleotides are TGCGCCACCAGTAGCGGGGGGGCAACAGATACGCAGTATTTT.

This chain joins TRBV30 and TRBJ1-1; D is possibly TRBD1 (5 bases). CDR1 and CDR2 from the germline V gene are GTSNPN and SVGIG (reference sequence). V lost 3 bases, J lost 3 bases, and 11 bases lay in between. The CDR3 runs 13 residues. The DNA of the CDR3 is TGTGCCTGGAGCGTCGGGGGACACACTGAAGCTTTCTTT. The encoded protein is CAWSVGGHTEAFF.

CDR3 sequence reads: CARSFPLAGSQETQYF. The DNA for the CDR3 is TGTGCCAGAAGCTTTCCTCTAGCGGGGTCCCAAGAGACCCAGTACTTC. The chain joins TRBV5-3 to TRBJ2-5, with 9 bases matching TRBD2. TRBV5-3 is known as an ORF, though its function is uncertain. With 2 bases clipped from V and 1 base from J, the junction kept 6 bases outside the gene matches. The CDR3 length is 16 residues.

This rearrangement joins TRBV28 to TRBJ1-1; no reliable D call. CDR3 length: 13 amino acids. V was pared by 5 bases and J by 5 bases, with 12 bases between. Germline CDR1 and CDR2: MDHEN and SYDVKM. CDR3 residues: CASSLLQMTEAFF. The CDR3, as DNA: TGTGCCAGCAGTCTCCTTCAGATGACTGAAGCTTTCTTT.

The chain joins TRBV5-1 to TRBJ2-5, with TRBD2 matching 13 bases. CDR3 length: 14 residues. After removal of 4 bases from V and 5 bases from J, the junction contained 2 bases not matched to a gene. Germline assignment: CDR1 SGHRS and CDR2 YFSETQ. The CDR3 loop is CASSLLAGGETQYF. CDR3 DNA sequence: TGCGCCAGCAGCCTACTAGCGGGAGGGGAGACCCAGTACTTC.

This clone has only one observation. The rearrangement uses TRBV19 and TRBJ2-7; 8 bases fit TRBD1. The V gene's germline CDR1 is LNHDA and CDR2 SQIVND (reference sequence). Unmatched junction bases numbered 10, after V lost 4 bases and J lost 5 bases. The CDR3 is 15 residues long. The CDR3 sequence: CASSNWDRPMDEQYF. The CDR3 DNA is TGTGCCAGTAGTAATTGGGACAGGCCGATGGACGAGCAGTACTTC.

The gene calls are TRBV19 and TRBJ1-4, with D perhaps TRBD1 (5 bases). Trimming pared 5 bases from V and 8 bases from J, leaving 15 bases between. The CDR3 covers 14 residues. CDR1 LNHDA and CDR2 SQIVND come from the germline V gene (reference sequence). DNA for the CDR3: TGTGCCAGTAGTGTGGGACTTGGGGTGGAAAAACTGTTTTTT. It encodes CASSVGLGVEKLFF.

The chain is built from TRBV6-1 and TRBJ1-1; 7 bases are shared with TRBD1. CDR1 and CDR2 (germline): MNHNS, SASEGT. With 9 bases clipped from V and 4 bases from J, the junction kept 5 bases outside the gene matches. The CDR3 extends over 12 amino acids. CDR3 protein: CASFQGGTEAFF. The CDR3 bases are TGTGCCAGTTTCCAGGGGGGCACTGAAGCTTTCTTT.